Each of the 13 T cell receptor beta chains below was sequenced from the same sample in a study of blood T cell repertoires in COVID-19. Some clones are missing from TCRdb's copy, which holds only in-frame ones; the method was immunoSEQ multiplex PCR. The sample lists around 200,000 clones, 70% to 90% seen once, with around 4.5% in the top ten. Sequencing used peripheral blood. The source is a middle-aged man with acute or convalescent COVID-19.

This clone was observed a single time. The V gene is TRBV25-1, the J gene TRBJ2-5, with TRBD2 matching over 15 bases. V trimming: 3 bases; J trimming: 1 base; junction bases outside the gene matches: 6. The germline V gene encodes CDR1 MGHDK and CDR2 SYGVNS. This CDR3 comprises 18 residues. The CDR3 reads CASSEGLAGGSSQETQYF. CDR3 nucleotides: TGTGCCAGCAGTGAGGGACTAGCGGGGGGTTCGTCCCAAGAGACCCAGTACTTC.

This clone was counted at least ten times. The gene calls are TRBV4-1 and TRBJ1-3, with 10 nucleotides matching TRBD1. This CDR3 region has 16 residues. V trimming: 2 bases; J trimming: 2 bases; junction bases outside the gene matches: 3. CDR1 and CDR2 (germline): MGHRA, YSYEKL. CDR3 in DNA: TGCGCCAGCAGCCAATTTGACAGGGGGCCTGGAAACACCATATATTTT. It encodes CASSQFDRGPGNTIYF.

The chain recombines TRBV5-1 with TRBJ2-3; a possible D gene is TRBD1 (6 bases). The CDR3 is made up of 14 amino acids. V was pared by 4 bases and J by 5 bases, with 14 bases between. Germline V gene data show CDR1 as SGHRS and CDR2 as YFSETQ. The CDR3 reads CASSQLPGEDTQYF. DNA of the CDR3: TGCGCCAGCAGCCAACTCCCAGGGGAAGATACGCAGTATTTT. The whole variable domain, filled in from reference TRBV5-1 and TRBJ2-3, reads KAGVTQTPRYLIKTRGQQVTLSCSPISGHRSVSWYQQTPGQGLQFLFEYFSETQRNKGNFPGRFSGRQFSNSRSEMNVSTLELGDSALYLCASSQLPGEDTQYFGPGTRLTVL.

The chain is built from TRBV13 and TRBJ1-2; D unclear. Trimming removed 0 bases from V and 3 bases from J, with 8 bases in between. CDR1 and CDR2 (germline): PRHDT, FYEKMQ (reference sequence). This CDR3 has 14 amino acids. The DNA for the CDR3 is TGTGCCAGCAGCTTAGGGGGCGCCGACTATGGCTACACCTTC. This translates into CASSLGGADYGYTF.

About this clone: The sample has other DNA sequences that encode this CDR3 too. The DNA of the CDR3 is TGTGCTAGTGGTTTGGCATCGACAGGGGGCCACCAAGAGACCCAGTACTTC. Amino acid sequence: CASGLASTGGHQETQYF. The V gene is TRBV12-5, the J gene TRBJ2-5; 10 positions agree with TRBD1. The CDR3 is 17 amino acids. The V and J ends lost 1 base and 0 bases, in that order; junction bases with no gene match: 5. CDR1 and CDR2 (germline): LGHNT, FRNRAP.

This clone showed up just once. The chain links TRBV13 to TRBJ1-6; 7 bases are shared with TRBD1. Germline lookup yields CDR1 PRHDT and CDR2 FYEKMQ (reference sequence). This CDR3 has 15 residues. Losses at the gene ends were 3 bases for V and 7 bases for J; bases not matched to a gene: 6. Here the CDR3 DNA reads TGTGCCAGCAGCTTGACAGGGAAGGGGAATTCACCCCTCCACTTT. This gives the protein CASSLTGKGNSPLHF.

The genes are TRBV5-6 and TRBJ1-2; tentative D call: TRBD1 (6 bases). V was clipped by 4 bases and J by 5 bases, with 12 bases between them. The CDR3 contains 13 residues. Germline values: CDR1 SGHDT, CDR2 YYEEEE. CDR3 residues: CASSQRTVYGYTF. CDR3 nucleotides: TGTGCCAGCAGCCAACGGACAGTTTATGGCTACACCTTC.

The chain combines TRBV19 with TRBJ2-4; 9 nucleotides match TRBD1. Germline loops: CDR1 LNHDA, CDR2 SQIVND (reference sequence). V was clipped by 6 bases and J by 6 bases; unmatched bases: 3. The CDR3 length is 13 residues. The CDR3 DNA reads TGTGCCAGTAGCGGACAGGGGAGAAACATTCAGTACTTC. This translates into CASSGQGRNIQYF.

The gene calls are TRBV11-2 and TRBJ1-6; the D gene is possibly TRBD1 (6 bases). The ends were cut back, 10 bases at V and 0 bases at J, with 16 bases in the middle. The CDR3 has 16 residues. The germline V gene has CDR1 SGHAT and CDR2 FQNNGV. Here the CDR3 DNA reads TGTGCCACCTCGAGAGGGGACACCTCCTATAATTCACCCCTCCACTTT. This sequence encodes CATSRGDTSYNSPLHF.

This chain links TRBV13 with TRBJ2-7; TRBD1 aligns across 7 bases. V lost 8 bases and J lost 2; bases outside the gene matches: 9. This CDR3 contains 14 residues. Germline CDR1 is PRHDT and CDR2 is FYEKMQ (reference sequence). The CDR3 loop is CASVSPGGPYEQYF. The CDR3 DNA is TGTGCCAGCGTAAGCCCAGGGGGACCCTACGAGCAGTACTTC.

V and J are TRBV27 and TRBJ1-5; a weak D match, TRBD1 (6 bases). The CDR3 consists of 15 residues. Trimming removed 6 bases at V and 2 bases at J, with 14 bases between. The germline V gene has CDR1 MNHEY and CDR2 SMNVEV (reference sequence). CDR3 nucleotides: TGTGCCAGCAGGTCCGGGACAAACGGCAATCAGCCCCAGCATTTT. Translating gives CASRSGTNGNQPQHF.

This clone came up once. The rearrangement uses TRBV27 and TRBJ2-7, with 7 bases matching TRBD1. After removal of 4 bases from V and 3 bases from J, the junction contained 9 bases not matched to a gene. The CDR3 runs to 15 residues. Germline CDR1 MNHEY, CDR2 SMNVEV (reference sequence). DNA for the CDR3: TGTGCCAGCAGTTCCCCCTCGACAGGGAACTACGAGCAGTACTTC. Protein sequence: CASSSPSTGNYEQYF.

The chain has TRBV2 and TRBJ1-2; D unclear. V was shortened by 7 bases and J by 4 bases, with 22 bases between the two germline ends. The CDR3 is made up of 16 amino acids. The germline CDR1 and CDR2 sequences are SNHLY and FYNNEI. In DNA, the CDR3 is TGTGCCAGCACCGTGACAATCGGGAATCGGGGCTATGGCTACACCTTC. Protein sequence: CASTVTIGNRGYGYTF.